The present entry profiles one T cell receptor beta chain with its context. Its target is unknown. Some 30,000 T cell genomes (approximately 210 ng DNA) went into each sorted-subset replicate. Clones were read by immunoSEQ multiplex PCR, and TCRdb kept only the in-frame ones, dropping some. The table includes some 2,400,000 clones, more than 90% detected once. V trimming: 1 base; J trimming: 9 bases; junction bases outside the gene matches: 14. The germline V gene encodes CDR1 SGHRS and CDR2 YFSETQ. This CDR3 spans 17 amino acids. These data are taken from a study of shared clonotypes between healthy human individuals. General study points: Sharing across four donors was seen in 4.5% to 6.5% of naive CD4 clonotypes.

The TCR originated in a young man in good health. The V call is TRBV5-1, the J call TRBJ2-1, with 9 bases identical to TRBD2. The sample consisted of naive CD4+ T cells sorted from blood. Subset described: CD45RA+ positively selected. CDR3 region: CASSLHLISGSIGEQFF. DNA of the CDR3: TGCGCCAGCAGCTTGCACTTGATTAGCGGGAGCATCGGTGAGCAGTTCTTC.